This record looks at one T cell receptor (beta chain) sequence and its context. Its matching antigen is unknown. This specimen comes from a study of tumor-infiltrating lymphocytes in localized non-small cell lung cancer. The study, taken as a whole, reports: IM1 and IM2 tumors showed no difference in T-cell fraction.

Produced via immunoSEQ multiplex PCR; TCRdb's table is partial and in-frame only. The table lists about 25,000 clones, just under 70% of them singletons, with roughly 15% in the top ten. Sequencing input: lung tumor tissue. This sequence originates from a human donor with non-small cell lung cancer.

CDR3 bases: TGTGCCAGCAGCCAAGCTAACGGGAGGGCCTACGAGCAGTACTTC. Amino acid sequence: CASSQANGRAYEQYF. The chain has TRBV14 and TRBJ2-7; 8 bases map to TRBD2. The germline gives CDR1 SGHDN, CDR2 FVKESK. With V trimmed by 1 base and J by 2 bases, 4 bases remained unmatched. The CDR3 runs 15 residues.